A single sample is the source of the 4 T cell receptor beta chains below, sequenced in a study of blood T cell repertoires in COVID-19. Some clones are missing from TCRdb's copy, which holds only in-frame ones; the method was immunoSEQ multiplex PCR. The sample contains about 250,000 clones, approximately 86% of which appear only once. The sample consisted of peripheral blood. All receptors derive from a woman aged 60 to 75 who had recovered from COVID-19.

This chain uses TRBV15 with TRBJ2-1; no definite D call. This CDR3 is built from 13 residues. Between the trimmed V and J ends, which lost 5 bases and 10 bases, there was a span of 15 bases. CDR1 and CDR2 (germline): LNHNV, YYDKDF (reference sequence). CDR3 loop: CATSWARQKEQFF. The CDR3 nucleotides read TGTGCCACCAGCTGGGCCCGACAAAAAGAGCAGTTCTTC.

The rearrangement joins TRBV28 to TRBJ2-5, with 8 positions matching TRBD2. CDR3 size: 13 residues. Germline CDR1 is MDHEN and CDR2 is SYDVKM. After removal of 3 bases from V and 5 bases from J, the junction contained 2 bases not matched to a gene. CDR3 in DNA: TGTGCCAGCAGTTTCCGGGGGGGTGAGACCCAGTACTTC. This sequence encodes CASSFRGGETQYF.

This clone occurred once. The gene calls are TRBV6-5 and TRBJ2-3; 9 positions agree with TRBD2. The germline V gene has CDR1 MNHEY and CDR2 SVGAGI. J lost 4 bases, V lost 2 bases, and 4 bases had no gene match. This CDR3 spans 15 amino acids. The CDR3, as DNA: TGTGCCAGCAGTTACAGGAGCGGGGGGTCAGATACGCAGTATTTT. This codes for CASSYRSGGSDTQYF.

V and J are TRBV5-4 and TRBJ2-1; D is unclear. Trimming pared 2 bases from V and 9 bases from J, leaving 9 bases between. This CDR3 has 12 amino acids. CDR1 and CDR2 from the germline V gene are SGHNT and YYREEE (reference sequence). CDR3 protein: CASSFGPSEQFF. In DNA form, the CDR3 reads TGTGCCAGCAGCTTTGGGCCGAGTGAGCAGTTCTTC.